The 30 T cell receptor beta chains presented below share a single source sample, sequenced in a study of T cell clonality in common variable immunodeficiency. Findings and caveats of the study: Common variable immunodeficiency TCR beta sequences reportedly had fewer deletions and N-nucleotide insertions.

No antigen is known for these receptors. The method was immunoSEQ multiplex PCR; TCRdb's version includes in-frame clones alone and lacks a portion of them. The sample contains about 16,000 clones, none of them singletons. Sequenced: peripheral blood mononuclear cells. The source is a human donor with common variable immunodeficiency.

This clone came up many times. The read stops 3 residues short of the end of the CDR3; the missing end is completed from the germline J gene. This chain links TRBV20-1 with TRBJ2-7; unclear D gene. The CDR3 contains 13 residues. From germline, CDR1 is DFQATT and CDR2 SNEGSKA (reference sequence). Trimming stripped 5 bases from V and 0 bases from J, with 11 bases between. The CDR3: CSAFLTGSYEQYF. The DNA read from the CDR3 is TGCAGTGCTTTTTTGACGGGCTCCTACGAG.

As regards this clone: The CDR3 end lies 3 residues beyond the end of the read and is filled in from the germline J gene. The chain joins TRBV7-6 to TRBJ2-3; 15 bases map to TRBD2. V gave up 4 bases and J gave up 5 bases; unmatched junction bases: 4. The CDR3 covers 16 residues. In germline, CDR1 is SGHVS, CDR2 FNYEAQ. The CDR3 region is CASSSGLAGGRDTQYF. CDR3 DNA (partial): TGTGCCAGCAGCTCCGGACTAGCGGGGGGGCGAGATACG.

Only a few counts were recorded for this clone. The read terminates 3 residues before the CDR3 end, so the remaining end is supplied by the germline J gene. The chain combines TRBV2 with TRBJ1-4; possibly TRBD1 for D (5 bases). The V gene's germline CDR1 is SNHLY and CDR2 FYNNEI. The CDR3 has 12 amino acids. V was clipped by 2 bases and J by 8 bases, with 6 bases between them. Here the CDR3 reads CASSEQGEKLFF. The CDR3 DNA, read in part, is TGTGCCAGCAGTGAACAGGGCGAAAAA.

This clone was counted between two and nine times. This CDR3 is CASSERSGFGDTQYF. The DNA read from the CDR3 is TGTGCCAGCAGTGAAAGGTCAGGGTTCGGCGATACG. The V call is TRBV2, the J call TRBJ2-3, with a possible D match to TRBD1 (5 bases). The DNA ends 3 residues before the CDR3 does, and the rest of the CDR3 is filled in from the germline J gene. CDR3 length: 15 residues. Trimming took 2 bases from V and 6 from J, leaving 15 bases between them. Germline lookup yields CDR1 SNHLY and CDR2 FYNNEI.

This clone was detected only a few times. The CDR3 end is not reached by the read, which stops 3 residues before it; the germline J gene fills it in. The gene calls are TRBV7-2 and TRBJ2-3; D remains ambiguous. Trimming removed 3 bases at V and 1 base at J, with 11 bases between. This CDR3 spans 15 amino acids. Germline assignment: CDR1 SGHTA and CDR2 FQGNSA. CDR3 in amino acids: CASSFDSRGTDTQYF. The CDR3 DNA, read in part, is TGTGCCAGCAGCTTCGATAGTCGGGGCACAGATACG.

This clone was counted between two and nine times. The read halts 3 residues ahead of the CDR3 end, with the missing end drawn from the germline J gene. The chain has TRBV11-1 and TRBJ2-3; a weak D match, TRBD2 (6 bases). The CDR3 totals 15 residues. With 5 bases removed from V and 3 bases from J, the gap between germline ends came to 15 bases. Germline V gene data show CDR1 as SGHAT and CDR2 as FQDESV (reference sequence). The CDR3 DNA, read in part, is TGTGCCAGCAGCCCGGGACTTACTTCAACAGATACG. Protein sequence: CASSPGLTSTDT. The entire CDR3 reads CASSPGLTSTDTQYF.

This clone was seen only a few times. The CDR3 protein is CASSPSRPSSYNEQFF. The sequenced part of the CDR3 DNA is TGTGCCAGCTCACCATCTCGCCCCAGCTCCTACAATGAG. This chain uses TRBV18 with TRBJ2-1; D is undetermined. The read stops 3 residues short of the end of the CDR3; the missing end is completed from the germline J gene. Germline V lookup: CDR1 KGHSH, CDR2 LQKENI. CDR3 length equals 16 residues. V was pared by 2 bases and J by 0 bases, with 11 bases between.

Comment on this clone: The read falls 3 residues short of the CDR3 end, and the missing part is taken from the germline J gene. This rearrangement joins TRBV18 to TRBJ2-1; 13 bases map to TRBD2. CDR1 is KGHSH and CDR2 is LQKENI in the germline V gene. CDR3 size: 16 residues. After removal of 2 bases from V and 7 bases from J, the junction contained 5 bases not matched to a gene. The CDR3 DNA, read in part, is TGTGCCAGCTCACCATGGACTAGCGGGGGAATTAATGAG. Protein: CASSPWTSGGINE. The complete CDR3 protein is CASSPWTSGGINEQFF.

This clone was seen repeatedly, ten times or more. From the germline J gene comes the end of the CDR3, since the read stops 3 residues before it. This sequence joins TRBV2 and TRBJ1-2; TRBD1 agrees at 8 bases. Germline CDR1 and CDR2: SNHLY and FYNNEI. The CDR3 is 14 residues long. V was pared by 3 bases and J by 7 bases, with 7 bases of the junction left unmatched. CDR3: CASSDDRGVGGYTF. Incomplete CDR3 DNA: TGTGCCAGCAGTGATGACAGGGGCGTCGGTGGC.

In this sample, this clone turned up a few times. The CDR3 end is not reached by the read, which stops 3 residues before it; the germline J gene fills it in. The chain is built from TRBV2 and TRBJ1-2; D gene ambiguous. Germline-derived CDR1 and CDR2 are SNHLY and FYNNEI. The CDR3 loop spans 13 amino acids. The V end was cut by 6 bases, the J end by 2 bases, with 10 bases between. Incomplete CDR3 DNA: TGTGCCAGCAGAGTTGGGCAGAACTATGGC. Translated, it gives CASRVGQNYG. The complete CDR3 reads CASRVGQNYGYTF.

About this clone itself: The sequenced fragment ends 3 residues before the CDR3 boundary, so the rest is inferred from the germline J gene. The rearrangement links TRBV2 to TRBJ1-5, with 8 positions matching TRBD1. The J segment lost 0 bases and the V segment lost 3 bases, leaving 1 base of the junction unmatched. Germline-derived CDR1 and CDR2 are SNHLY and FYNNEI. This CDR3 comprises 15 residues. The DNA read from the CDR3 is TGTGCCAGCAGTGAGACAGGGGCTAGCAATCAGCCC. Translating it yields CASSETGASNQP. The entire CDR3 reads CASSETGASNQPQHF.

For this clone: The read stops 3 residues short of the end of the CDR3; the missing end is completed from the germline J gene. J is TRBJ2-1 and V is TRBV18; the match to TRBD1 covers 8 bases. Germline CDR1 is KGHSH and CDR2 is LQKENI. The junction had 5 bases not matched to a gene; V was cut back by 5 bases and J by 8 bases. The CDR3 runs to 13 residues. CDR3 residues: CASSADRGDEQFF. The DNA read from the CDR3 is TGTGCCAGCTCAGCCGACAGGGGCGATGAG. Full variable domain (outside the CDR3, taken from reference TRBV18 and TRBJ2-1): NAGVMQNPRHLVRRRGQEARLRCSPMKGHSHVYWYRQLPEEGLKFMVYLQKENIIDESGMPKERFSAEFPKEGPSILRIQQVVRGDSAAYFCASSADRGDEQFFGPGTRLTVL.

A word on this clone: The read gets to within 3 residues of the CDR3 end, and the germline J gene fills in the rest. The V call is TRBV30, the J call TRBJ1-6, with TRBD1 identical over 9 bases. This CDR3 has 15 residues. V lost 7 bases and J lost 7; bases outside the gene matches: 11. The V gene's germline CDR1 is GTSNPN and CDR2 SVGIG (reference sequence). Incomplete CDR3 DNA: TGTGCCTCCCCCGCGGCCGGGACAGGGAATTCACCC. Protein product: CASPAAGTGNSP. Given in full, the CDR3 is CASPAAGTGNSPLHF.

Turning to this clone: The CDR3 end is not reached by the read, which stops 3 residues before it; the germline J gene fills it in. The chain is built from TRBV19 and TRBJ1-6, with D hard to call. The CDR3 is made up of 13 amino acids. Germline loops: CDR1 LNHDA, CDR2 SQIVND (reference sequence). The ends were cut back, 1 base at V and 7 bases at J, with 5 bases in the middle. The CDR3 loop is CASSIGPNSPLHF. Partial CDR3 DNA: TGTGCCAGTAGTATAGGGCCGAATTCACCC. The full variable domain, its missing parts supplied by reference TRBV19 and TRBJ1-6, is DGGITQSPKYLFRKEGQNVTLSCEQNLNHDAMYWYRQDPGQGLRLIYYSQIVNDFQKGDIAEGYSVSREKKESFPLTVTSAQKNPTAFYLCASSIGPNSPLHFGNGTRLTVT.

In this sample, this clone turned up a few times. The read halts 3 residues ahead of the CDR3 end, with the missing end drawn from the germline J gene. The V and J genes are TRBV2 and TRBJ2-5, with D possibly being TRBD1 (6 bases). The germline V gene encodes CDR1 SNHLY and CDR2 FYNNEI. V was clipped by 5 bases and J by 1 base, with 14 bases between them. CDR3 size: 15 residues. This CDR3 is CASSQTGLSQETQYF. CDR3 DNA (partial): TGTGCCAGCAGTCAAACAGGGCTTTCCCAAGAGACC. The full variable domain, rest sourced from reference TRBV2 and TRBJ2-5, is EPEVTQTPSHQVTQMGQEVILRCVPISNHLYFYWYRQILGQKVEFLVSFYNNEISEKSEIFDDQFSVERPDGSNFTLKIRSTKLEDSAMYFCASSQTGLSQETQYFGPGTRLLVL.

Points on this clone: The CDR3 end is not reached by the read, which stops 3 residues before it; the germline J gene fills it in. The chain carries TRBV7-2 and TRBJ2-7; TRBD2 might be the D (5 bases). The CDR3 extends over 14 amino acids. Germline CDR1 is SGHTA and CDR2 is FQGNSA. Trimming shortened V by 1 base and J by 6 bases, and 13 bases separated the two germline ends. The CDR3 bases that were read are TGTGCCAGCAGCTTAGTAGGACCGACTACCGAG. Its translation is CASSLVGPTTE. The full CDR3 protein reads CASSLVGPTTEQYF.

This clone occurred a few times. The read stops 3 residues short of the end of the CDR3; the missing end is completed from the germline J gene. V gene TRBV2 combines with J gene TRBJ1-1, with 7 bases that match TRBD1. Germline V lookup: CDR1 SNHLY, CDR2 FYNNEI. CDR3 length equals 12 residues. V lost 5 bases and J lost 5; bases outside the gene matches: 2. The CDR3 reads CASSTGATEAFF. The sequenced part of the CDR3 DNA is TGTGCCAGCAGTACAGGGGCGACTGAA.

In this sample, this clone turned up many times. The read is 3 residues too short to cover the CDR3 end, so that end is filled in from the germline J gene. The genes are TRBV19 and TRBJ1-2; no clear D gene. The CDR3 length is 15 residues. CDR1 is LNHDA and CDR2 is SQIVND in the germline V gene (reference sequence). The ends were cut back, 5 bases at V and 0 bases at J, with 13 bases in the middle. Partial CDR3 DNA: TGTGCCAGTAGTTACGGAAAGGGTTCTAACTATGGC. This translates into CASSYGKGSNYG. The complete CDR3 protein is CASSYGKGSNYGYTF.

Remarks on this clone: The DNA ends 3 residues before the CDR3 does, and the rest of the CDR3 is filled in from the germline J gene. This chain uses TRBV7-2 with TRBJ2-7; D remains ambiguous. The CDR3 runs to 14 residues. Germline CDR1 is SGHTA and CDR2 is FQGNSA. The V end was cut by 5 bases, the J end by 3 bases, with 14 bases between. The CDR3 bases that were read are TGTGCCAGCAGCCCGCAAGGTGGGCTCTACGAG. Residues: CASSPQGGLYE. From start to end, the CDR3 is CASSPQGGLYEQYF. The full variable domain, rest sourced from reference TRBV7-2 and TRBJ2-7, is GAGVSQSPSNKVTEKGKDVELRCDPISGHTALYWYRQSLGQGLEFLIYFQGNSAPDKSGLPSDRFSAERTGGSVSTLTIQRTQQEDSAVYLCASSPQGGLYEQYFGPGTRLTVT.

In its sample, this clone was seen a few times. The read finishes 3 residues shy of the CDR3 end, and the germline J gene is used to complete it. The chain carries TRBV30 and TRBJ2-3, with D unclear. The CDR3 is 12 residues long. V shed 3 bases and J shed 4 bases, with 8 bases lying between them. CDR1 is GTSNPN, CDR2 SVGIG, per germline (reference sequence). The part of the CDR3 DNA that was read is TGTGCCTGGAGGGAAGGGCCAGATACG. This encodes CAWREGPDT. The whole CDR3 sequence reads CAWREGPDTQYF.

With regard to this clone: The CDR3 extends 3 residues past the end of the read, so its final part is completed from the germline J gene. J is TRBJ1-1 and V is TRBV30; D gene ambiguous. Germline loops: CDR1 GTSNPN, CDR2 SVGIG (reference sequence). V was trimmed by 3 bases and J by 0 bases, leaving 5 bases between them. The CDR3 has 12 amino acids. The chain's CDR3 is CAWRAMNTEAFF. Incomplete CDR3 DNA: TGTGCCTGGAGGGCAATGAACACTGAA.

Regarding this clone: The CDR3 end is not reached by the read, which stops 3 residues before it; the germline J gene fills it in. The V gene is TRBV30, the J gene TRBJ2-2, with D maybe TRBD1 (5 bases). This CDR3 spans 14 amino acids. V was cut by 2 bases and J by 4 bases, with 11 bases left in between. Germline CDR1 and CDR2: GTSNPN and SVGIG (reference sequence). This CDR3 reads CAWSFKGFTGELFF. CDR3 bases read: TGTGCCTGGAGTTTCAAGGGGTTCACCGGGGAG. The whole variable domain, filled in from reference TRBV30 and TRBJ2-2, reads SQTIHQWPATLVQPVGSPLSLECTVEGTSNPNLYWYRQAAGRGLQLLFYSVGIGQISSEVPQNLSASRPQDRQFILSSKKLLLSDSGFYLCAWSFKGFTGELFFGEGSRLTVL.

The table lists this clone with a few counts. Read data end 3 residues before the CDR3 end; the end is taken from the germline J gene. The rearrangement uses TRBV7-8 and TRBJ2-3; maybe TRBD1 (5 bases). Germline V gene lookup returns CDR1 SGHVS and CDR2 FQNEAQ. The CDR3 runs to 14 residues. Between the trimmed V and J ends, which lost 3 bases and 6 bases, there was a span of 13 bases. The CDR3 sequence is CASSLAPGSDTQYF. CDR3 DNA, as far as it was read: TGTGCCAGCAGCTTGGCCCCAGGGTCGGATACG.

This clone occurred many times. The read halts 3 residues ahead of the CDR3 end, with the missing end drawn from the germline J gene. The gene calls are TRBV5-1 and TRBJ1-1, with TRBD1 matching 9 bases. CDR1 is SGHRS, CDR2 YFSETQ, per germline. The V segment lost 4 bases and the J segment 0 bases; nucleotides outside the gene matches: 10. This CDR3 comprises 17 residues. The CDR3 protein is CASSHFGQGSMNTEAFF. Incomplete CDR3 DNA: TGCGCCAGCAGCCACTTTGGACAGGGGTCAATGAACACTGAA.

Only a few counts were recorded for this clone. The DNA ends 3 residues before the CDR3 does, and the rest of the CDR3 is filled in from the germline J gene. The rearrangement links TRBV19 to TRBJ2-1; tentative D call: TRBD1 (5 bases). The ends were cut back, 6 bases at V and 1 base at J, with 19 bases in the middle. Germline V lookup: CDR1 LNHDA, CDR2 SQIVND (reference sequence). CDR3 length equals 17 residues. CDR3: CASSRQTWGHSYNEQFF. CDR3 bases read: TGTGCCAGTAGCCGACAGACTTGGGGTCATTCCTACAATGAG.

With regard to this clone: The read ends 3 residues early relative to the CDR3; the germline J gene fills the gap. The genes are TRBV7-3 and TRBJ2-1; the match to TRBD1 covers 8 bases. The CDR3 consists of 15 residues. CDR1 and CDR2 (germline): SGHTA, FQGTGA. V was clipped by 4 bases and J by 3 bases; unmatched bases: 5. CDR3 bases read: TGTGCCAGCAGCTCACAGGGGGGTTACTACAATGAG. Translating it yields CASSSQGGYYNE. The full CDR3 protein is CASSSQGGYYNEQFF.

About this clone itself: The read halts 3 residues ahead of the CDR3 end, with the missing end drawn from the germline J gene. This chain joins TRBV19 and TRBJ1-4, with D possibly matching TRBD1 (5 bases). V lost 3 bases and J lost 1, with 9 bases in between. The CDR3 consists of 15 residues. CDR1 is LNHDA and CDR2 is SQIVND in the germline V gene (reference sequence). The CDR3 bases that were read are TGTGCCAGTAGTATGGGCAGGGTAACTAATGAAAAA. Protein sequence: CASSMGRVTNEK. The whole CDR3 reads CASSMGRVTNEKLFF.

Comment on this clone: The read finishes 3 residues shy of the CDR3 end, and the germline J gene is used to complete it. The gene calls are TRBV5-1 and TRBJ1-5, with 7 bases lining up with TRBD1. V was pared by 4 bases and J by 4 bases, with 8 bases of the junction left unmatched. Germline loops: CDR1 SGHRS, CDR2 YFSETQ. The CDR3 length is 15 residues. The CDR3 bases that were read are TGCGCCAGCAGCCCTCCGGGACAGATGAATCAGCCC. This gives the protein CASSPPGQMNQP. The full CDR3 protein is CASSPPGQMNQPQHF. The complete variable domain, with remaining parts taken from reference TRBV5-1 and TRBJ1-5, reads KAGVTQTPRYLIKTRGQQVTLSCSPISGHRSVSWYQQTPGQGLQFLFEYFSETQRNKGNFPGRFSGRQFSNSRSEMNVSTLELGDSALYLCASSPPGQMNQPQHFGDGTRLSIL.

This clone is judged medium-sized. The read comes to an end 3 residues before the CDR3 does, leaving the germline J gene to fill in the end. The V call is TRBV9, the J call TRBJ2-1, with TRBD2 matching over 8 bases. The CDR3 loop spans 13 amino acids. J was trimmed by 8 bases and V by 6 bases; bases with no gene match: 7. CDR1 and CDR2 from the germline V gene are SGDLS and YYNGEE. The CDR3: CASNDRGGHEQFF. The CDR3 DNA, read in part, is TGTGCCAGCAACGACCGGGGGGGCCATGAG. The full variable domain, rest sourced from reference TRBV9 and TRBJ2-1, is DSGVTQTPKHLITATGQRVTLRCSPRSGDLSVYWYQQSLDQGLQFLIQYYNGEERAKGNILERFSAQQFPDLHSELNLSSLELGDSALYFCASNDRGGHEQFFGPGTRLTVL.

On this clone: The read gets to within 3 residues of the CDR3 end, and the germline J gene fills in the rest. In the same sample, other DNA sequences code for this CDR3. The chain couples TRBV7-2 to TRBJ2-1, with 8 nucleotides matching TRBD2. Unmatched junction bases numbered 6, after V lost 4 bases and J lost 4 bases. The CDR3 length is 15 residues. Germline V gives CDR1 SGHTA, CDR2 FQGNSA. The covered CDR3 bases are TGTGCCAGCAGCTCAACGAGCGGGGGATACAATGAG. This translates into CASSSTSGGYNE. The entire CDR3 protein is CASSSTSGGYNEQFF. Based on the CDR3 plus reference TRBV7-2 and TRBJ2-1, the full variable domain is GAGVSQSPSNKVTEKGKDVELRCDPISGHTALYWYRQSLGQGLEFLIYFQGNSAPDKSGLPSDRFSAERTGGSVSTLTIQRTQQEDSAVYLCASSSTSGGYNEQFFGPGTRLTVL.